This is a list of T cell receptor beta chains from one sample in a study of identical twins. TCRdb re-analysed the 5' RACE reads in MiXCR, keeping a single row per CDR3 protein. Among approximately 300,000 distinct CDR3 sequences, roughly 10% were seen once, and the ten largest hold about 7.1%. These data were also reused for a study on yellow fever vaccine responses in identical twins.

Material for sequencing was CD8+ T cells sorted from blood. The origin of the receptors is a woman in her late teens or twenties in good health. Each CDR3 is given with its conserved first and last residue. The order of the fields is CDR3 DNA, CDR3 protein, D gene, V gene, clone size, J gene. The D gene is left open where the match is weak. A clone size is listed for some rows: how often the clone was seen (once, few, many), or a class if it is expanded.

TGTGCCAGCAGTTTACGGGGGATAAATCAGCCCCAGCATTTT,CASSLRGINQPQHF,.,TRBV27,.,TRBJ1-5
TGCAGCGCCCTCCTTGGACAGGGCAATTGGACAGATACGCAGTATTTT,CSALLGQGNWTDTQYF,TRBD1,TRBV20-1,.,TRBJ2-3
TGTGCCAGCAGTCAGGACAGGCAAGAGGCTGGAAACACCATATATTTT,CASSQDRQEAGNTIYF,TRBD1,TRBV4-2,.,TRBJ1-3
TGTGCCAGTAGTACTTCGACAGGGAACACCGGGGAGCTGTTTTTT,CASSTSTGNTGELFF,.,TRBV19,.,TRBJ2-2
TGCTGTGCTAGAGATTTTCGGGGGGGCCCCACAGATACGCAGTATTTT,CCARDFRGGPTDTQYF,TRBD2,TRBV20-1,few,TRBJ2-3
TGTGCCATCAGTGAGCCTGGAGGGGTGACTTACAATGAGCAGTTCTTC,CAISEPGGVTYNEQFF,.,TRBV10-3,few,TRBJ2-1
TGTGCCAGCAGCGAAATACAGAGTGAGCAGTTCTTC,CASSEIQSEQFF,.,TRBV2,.,TRBJ2-1
TGTGCCAGCAGTGAACCGTCACGGACAGCCAACACAGATACGCAGTATTTT,CASSEPSRTANTDTQYF,.,TRBV25-1,many,TRBJ2-3
TGTGCCAGCAGCTTAGAGAACAATGAGCAGTTCTTC,CASSLENNEQFF,.,TRBV7-9,few,TRBJ2-1
TGCAGTGCTAGACCGGTGATTGCGGCCATCTTGGAGCAGTTCTTC,CSARPVIAAILEQFF,.,TRBV20-1,many,TRBJ2-1
TGTGCCAGCAGACTAGCTGTTTACAATGAGCAGTTCTTC,CASRLAVYNEQFF,.,TRBV27,few,TRBJ2-1
TGCAGTGCTAGCACCGGTTTCACCGGGGAGCTGTTTTTT,CSASTGFTGELFF,.,TRBV20-1,many,TRBJ2-2
TGTGCCAGCAGTTTAGCTAGCCCACAAGAGACCCAGTACTTC,CASSLASPQETQYF,.,TRBV27,.,TRBJ2-5
TGTGCCAGCAGTTTAAGTCTAGCGGAAAACTACGAGCAGTACTTC,CASSLSLAENYEQYF,TRBD2,TRBV27,.,TRBJ2-7
TGTGCCAGCAGCTTAGTGAACAGGGAAGAGACCCAGTACTTC,CASSLVNREETQYF,.,TRBV7-9,few,TRBJ2-5